This T cell receptor beta chain was recorded in a study of T cells after yellow fever vaccination. TCRdb reanalysed the 5' RACE reads using MiXCR and keeps one entry per CDR3 protein. The sample carries around 550,000 distinct CDR3 sequences, roughly 19% recorded once. CDR1 is LNHDA and CDR2 is SQIVND in the germline V gene (reference sequence). The CDR3 is 15 amino acids. J gave up 9 bases and V 7 bases, and 14 bases lay outside the gene matches. The sample here was PBMCs, taken 15 days after the yellow fever booster vaccination. The receptor comes from a man younger than 45 who received the YFV17D yellow fever vaccine. This chain links TRBV19 with TRBJ2-1, with TRBD1 identical over 8 bases. The CDR3 DNA sequence: TGTGCCAGTATCAAGGACAGGGTCCCACCCACTGAGCAGTTCTTC. Amino acid sequence: CASIKDRVPPTEQFF. The full variable domain, in which reference TRBV19 and TRBJ2-1 provide the parts outside the CDR3, is DGGITQSPKYLFRKEGQNVTLSCEQNLNHDAMYWYRQDPGQGLRLIYYSQIVNDFQKGDIAEGYSVSREKKESFPLTVTSAQKNPTAFYLCASIKDRVPPTEQFFGPGTRLTVL.